This record covers a single T cell receptor (beta chain). The target antigen is unknown. This record comes from a study of shared clonotypes between healthy human individuals. Findings of the study overall: Against clonotypes common to all four donors, non-shared ones had lower generation probabilities.

The method was immunoSEQ multiplex PCR; TCRdb's version includes in-frame clones alone and lacks a portion of them. Of 400,000 or so clones listed, about 96% are singletons. Source material: memory CD8+ T cells sorted from blood. This sample's subset: CD45RO+ cells pooled with CCR7-negative TemRA cells. The clonotype was recovered from a man aged 25-40 years in good health.

The CDR3 sequence is CASSQGWEAFF. The CDR3, as DNA: TGTGCCAGCAGTCAGGGGTGGGAAGCTTTCTTT. J is TRBJ1-1 and V is TRBV6-5; possibly TRBD1 for D (6 bases). The CDR3 contains 11 residues. Per the germline V gene, CDR1 is MNHEY and CDR2 is SVGAGI. V lost 5 bases and J lost 8, with 9 bases in between.